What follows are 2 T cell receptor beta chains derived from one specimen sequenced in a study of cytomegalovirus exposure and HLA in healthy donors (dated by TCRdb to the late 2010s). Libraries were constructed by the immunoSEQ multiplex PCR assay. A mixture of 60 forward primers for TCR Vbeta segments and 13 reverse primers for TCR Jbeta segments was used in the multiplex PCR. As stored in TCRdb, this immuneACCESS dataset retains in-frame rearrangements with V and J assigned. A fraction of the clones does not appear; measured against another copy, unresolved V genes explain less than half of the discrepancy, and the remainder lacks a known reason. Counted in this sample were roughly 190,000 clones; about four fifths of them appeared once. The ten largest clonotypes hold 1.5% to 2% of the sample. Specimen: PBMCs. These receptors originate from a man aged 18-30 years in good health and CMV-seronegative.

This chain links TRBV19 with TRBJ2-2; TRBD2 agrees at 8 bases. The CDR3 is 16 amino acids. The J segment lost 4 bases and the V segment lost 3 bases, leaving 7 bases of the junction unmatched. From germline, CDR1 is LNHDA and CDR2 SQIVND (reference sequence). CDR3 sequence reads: CASSIQGLATTGELFF. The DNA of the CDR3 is TGTGCCAGTAGTATTCAAGGACTAGCTACCACCGGGGAGCTGTTTTTT.

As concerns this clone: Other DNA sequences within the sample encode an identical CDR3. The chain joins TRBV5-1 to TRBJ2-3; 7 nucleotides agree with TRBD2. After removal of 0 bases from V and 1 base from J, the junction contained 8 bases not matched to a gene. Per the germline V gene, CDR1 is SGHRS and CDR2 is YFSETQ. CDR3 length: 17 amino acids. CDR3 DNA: TGCGCCAGCAGCTTGGGTTCGAGCGGGAAGGGCACAGATACGCAGTATTTT. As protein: CASSLGSSGKGTDTQYF.